The subject of this entry is one T cell receptor beta chain. The data stem from a study of shared T cell receptors in the human thymus. This CDR3 is built from 14 residues. V was clipped by 3 bases and J by 6 bases; unmatched bases: 4. The germline V gene encodes CDR1 MNHEY and CDR2 SMNVEV (reference sequence). Measured with immunoSEQ multiplex PCR; TCRdb has only the in-frame clones, and not every one. The table has some 700,000 clones, 88% seen once. Separately, the same data were catalogued under a study of human thymus T cells. That work states: All donors were healthy Finnish infants who were undergoing corrective surgery to treat congenital heart defects. Thymic material originated from resections removed in the course of corrective heart surgery. Thymic and blood repertoires seemed to favor certain V and J genes. Related studies noted strongly shared thymic repertoires across unrelated people.

The V call is TRBV27, the J call TRBJ1-4; 7 bases match TRBD1. Sequenced: thymocytes. The receptor was isolated from a boy less than two years old with a congenital heart defect. DNA of the CDR3: TGTGCCAGCAGTTTGAGGGGGCGCGATGAAAAACTGTTTTTT. Amino acids: CASSLRGRDEKLFF.